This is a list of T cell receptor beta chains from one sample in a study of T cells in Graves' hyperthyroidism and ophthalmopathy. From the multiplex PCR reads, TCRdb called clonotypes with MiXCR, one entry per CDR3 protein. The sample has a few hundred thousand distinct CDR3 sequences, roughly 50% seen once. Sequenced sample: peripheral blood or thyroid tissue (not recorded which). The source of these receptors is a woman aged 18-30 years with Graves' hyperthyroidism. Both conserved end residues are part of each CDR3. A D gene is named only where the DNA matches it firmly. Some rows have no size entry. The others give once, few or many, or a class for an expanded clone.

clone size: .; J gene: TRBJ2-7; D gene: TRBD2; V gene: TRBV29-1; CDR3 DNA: TGCAGCGCCAGCAGCCAAGGGACTAGCAGCGAGCAGTACTTC; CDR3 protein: CSASSQGTSSEQYF
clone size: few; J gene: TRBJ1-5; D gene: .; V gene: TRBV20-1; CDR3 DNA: TGCAGTGCTAGAGATCCGGGAGGGGTTGAGACCCAGCATTTT; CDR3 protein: CSARDPGGVETQHF
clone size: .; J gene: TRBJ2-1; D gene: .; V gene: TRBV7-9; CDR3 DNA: TGTGCCAGCAGCCAAGAACTAGCTCAGTTCTTC; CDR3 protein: CASSQELAQFF
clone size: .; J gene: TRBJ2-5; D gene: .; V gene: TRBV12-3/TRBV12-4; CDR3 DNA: TGTGCCAGCAGTTTGAAACCGGGACGGCAGACCATGGGGGGAGAGACCCAGTACTTC; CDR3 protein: CASSLKPGRQTMGGETQYF
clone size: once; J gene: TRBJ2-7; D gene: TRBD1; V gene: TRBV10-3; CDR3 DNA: TGTGCCATCACCGGACAGGGTATCGACAATGAGCAGTACTTC; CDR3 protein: CAITGQGIDNEQYF
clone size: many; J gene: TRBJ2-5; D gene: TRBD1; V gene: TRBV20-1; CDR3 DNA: TGCAGTGCTACGACCCGGCAGAGGGGGCTCTCCCAAGAGACCCAGTACTTC; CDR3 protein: CSATTRQRGLSQETQYF
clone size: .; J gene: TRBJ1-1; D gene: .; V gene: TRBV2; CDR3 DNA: TGTGCCAGCAGTCCTCAGTCCGGGGTGAACACTGAAGCTTTCTTT; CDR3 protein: CASSPQSGVNTEAFF
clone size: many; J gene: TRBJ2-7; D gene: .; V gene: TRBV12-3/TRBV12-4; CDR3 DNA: TGTGCCAGCAGCCGCAAGCCGGGGTCTCGTAGATACGAGCAGTACTTC; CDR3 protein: CASSRKPGSRRYEQYF
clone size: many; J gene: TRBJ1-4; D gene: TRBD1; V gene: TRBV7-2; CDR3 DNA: TGTGCCAGCAGCTTATACGGACAGGGCGTTGAAAAACTGTTTTTT; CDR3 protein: CASSLYGQGVEKLFF
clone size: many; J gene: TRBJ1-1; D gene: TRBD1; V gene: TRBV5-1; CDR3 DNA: TGCGCCAGCAGCTTGAGGACAGGGCGCACTGAAGCTTTCTTT; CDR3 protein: CASSLRTGRTEAFF
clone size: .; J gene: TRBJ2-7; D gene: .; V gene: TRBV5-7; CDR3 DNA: TGTGCCAGCAGCTTCCGCCCGGGAGTATACGAGCAGTACTTC; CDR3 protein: CASSFRPGVYEQYF
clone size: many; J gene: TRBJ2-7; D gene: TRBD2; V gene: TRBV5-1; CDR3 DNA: TGCGCCAGCAGCTCCCCCGGGACTAGCGGGAGCCTCTCCTACGAGCAGTACTTC; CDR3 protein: CASSSPGTSGSLSYEQYF
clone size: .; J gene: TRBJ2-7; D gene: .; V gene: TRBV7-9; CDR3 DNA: TGTGCCAGCAGCAGCCCAGACAGTCCCCACTACGAGCAGTACTTC; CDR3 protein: CASSSPDSPHYEQYF
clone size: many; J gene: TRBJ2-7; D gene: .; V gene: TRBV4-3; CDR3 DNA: TGCGCCAGCAGCCAAGCAGGGTTCTCCTACGAGCAGTACTTC; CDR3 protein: CASSQAGFSYEQYF
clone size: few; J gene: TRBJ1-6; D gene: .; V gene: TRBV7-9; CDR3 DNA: TGTGCCAGCAGCCCCGTGGAGGGTGATAATTCACCCCTCCACTTT; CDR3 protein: CASSPVEGDNSPLHF
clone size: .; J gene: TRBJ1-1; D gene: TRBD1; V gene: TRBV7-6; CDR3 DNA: TGTGCCAGCAGCGATGACAGGGGTGTACGTGAAGCTTTCTTT; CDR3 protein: CASSDDRGVREAFF
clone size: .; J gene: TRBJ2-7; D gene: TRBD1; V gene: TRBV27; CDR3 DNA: TGTGCCAGCAGTCCCACCCCGGGACAGGGTCACTGGGAGCAGTACTTC; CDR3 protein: CASSPTPGQGHWEQYF
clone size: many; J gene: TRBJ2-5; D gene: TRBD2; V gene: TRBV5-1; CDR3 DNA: TGTGCCAGCAGCTTACTAGCGGGAGTTGGAGAGACCCAGTACTTC; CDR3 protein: CASSLLAGVGETQYF
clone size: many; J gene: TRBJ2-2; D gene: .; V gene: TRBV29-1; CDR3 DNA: TGCAGCGTTGAGGCCCAGGGACGATCCGGGGAGCTGTTTTTT; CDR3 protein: CSVEAQGRSGELFF
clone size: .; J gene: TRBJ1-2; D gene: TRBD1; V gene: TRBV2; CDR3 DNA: TGTGCCAGCTTAGCCCTGGGACAGAACTATGGCTACACCTTC; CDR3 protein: CASLALGQNYGYTF
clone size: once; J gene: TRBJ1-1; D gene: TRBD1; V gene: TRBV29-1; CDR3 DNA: TGCAGCTTAACGGGGACAGTGGTCAACACTGAAGCTTTCTTT; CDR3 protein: CSLTGTVVNTEAFF
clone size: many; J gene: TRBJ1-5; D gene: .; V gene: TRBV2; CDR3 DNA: TGTGCCAGCAGTGAGGGGCTCCTTAGCAATCAGCCCCAGCATTTT; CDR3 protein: CASSEGLLSNQPQHF
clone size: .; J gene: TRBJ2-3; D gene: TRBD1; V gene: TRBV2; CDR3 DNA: TGTGCCAGCAGGGGGATGGGACAGGCGAGCCTAGCGCCCTCCGATACGCAGTATTTT; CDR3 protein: CASRGMGQASLAPSDTQYF
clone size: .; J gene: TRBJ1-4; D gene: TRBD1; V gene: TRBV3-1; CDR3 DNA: TGTGCCAGCAGCCAAGCACAGGGGGCCGGTGAAAAACTGTTTTTT; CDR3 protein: CASSQAQGAGEKLFF
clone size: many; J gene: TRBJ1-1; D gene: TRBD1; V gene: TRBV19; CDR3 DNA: TGTGCCAGTAGACACAGGGGGCCTGTCTCTGAAGCTTTCTTT; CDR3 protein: CASRHRGPVSEAFF
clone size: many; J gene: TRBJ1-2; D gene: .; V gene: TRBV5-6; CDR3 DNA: TGTGCCAGCAGCTGGGCTAGTTATGGCTACACCTTC; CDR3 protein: CASSWASYGYTF
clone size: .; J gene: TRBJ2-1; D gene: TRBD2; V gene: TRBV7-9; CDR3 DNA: TGTGCCAGCAGCTTCTTGGTGGCTAGCGGGAATGAGCAGTTCTTC; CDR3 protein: CASSFLVASGNEQFF
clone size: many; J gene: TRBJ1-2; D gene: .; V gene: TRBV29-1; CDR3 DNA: TGCAGCGTTGAGGGGGCAGGGACGGGCTACACCTTC; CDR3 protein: CSVEGAGTGYTF
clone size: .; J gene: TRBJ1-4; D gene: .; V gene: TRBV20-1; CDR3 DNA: TGCAGTGCTAAGGGGACCCTACCGAAGGAAAAACTGTTTTTT; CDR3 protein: CSAKGTLPKEKLFF
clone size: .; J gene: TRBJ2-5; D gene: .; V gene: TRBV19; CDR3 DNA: TGTGCCAGTAGTATCGGGGAAGAGACCCAGTACTTC; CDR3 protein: CASSIGEETQYF
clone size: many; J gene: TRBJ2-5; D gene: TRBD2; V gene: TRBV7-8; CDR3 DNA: TGTGCCAGCAGCAGTACATCGGGACTATTGGAGACCCAGTACTTC; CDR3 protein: CASSSTSGLLETQYF
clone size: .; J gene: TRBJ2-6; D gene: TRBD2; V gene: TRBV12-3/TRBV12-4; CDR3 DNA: TGTGCCAGCAGTGACAGGACTAGCGGGACCACTGGGGCCAACGTCCTGACTTTC; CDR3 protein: CASSDRTSGTTGANVLTF
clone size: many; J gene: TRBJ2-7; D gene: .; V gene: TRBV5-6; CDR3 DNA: TGTGCCAGCAGCTCCCAGGGAGTCGAGCAGTACTTC; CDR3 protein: CASSSQGVEQYF
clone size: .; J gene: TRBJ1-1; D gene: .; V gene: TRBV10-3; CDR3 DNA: TGTGCCATCAAGCCGGGACTAGGGAGGAGAACTGAAGCTTTCTTT; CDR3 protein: CAIKPGLGRRTEAFF
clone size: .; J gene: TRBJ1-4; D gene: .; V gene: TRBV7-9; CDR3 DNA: TGTGCCAGCAGCTTAGCGAGGGACTCGTCGGAAAAACTGTTTTTT; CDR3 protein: CASSLARDSSEKLFF
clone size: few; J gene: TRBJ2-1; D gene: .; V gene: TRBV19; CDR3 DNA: TGTGCCAGTAGTTGGGACCAGCAGGATGAGCAGTTCTTC; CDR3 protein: CASSWDQQDEQFF
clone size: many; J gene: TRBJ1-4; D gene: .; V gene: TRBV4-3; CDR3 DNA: TGCGCCAGCAGCCAGACAGTCCTTAATGAAAAACTGTTTTTT; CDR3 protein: CASSQTVLNEKLFF
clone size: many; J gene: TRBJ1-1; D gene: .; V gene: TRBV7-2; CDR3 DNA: TGTGCCAGCAGCTTAGATAGGGGGGGTGAGAACACTGAAGCTTTCTTT; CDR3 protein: CASSLDRGGENTEAFF
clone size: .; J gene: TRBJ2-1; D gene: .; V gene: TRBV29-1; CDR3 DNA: TGCAGCGCCTCCGCGCAGGGTGGGGACAATGAGAAGTTCTTC; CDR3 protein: CSASAQGGDNEKFF
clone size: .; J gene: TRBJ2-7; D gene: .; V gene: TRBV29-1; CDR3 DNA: TGCAGCGTTGTTTGGGGTAATGAGCAGTACTTC; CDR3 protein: CSVVWGNEQYF
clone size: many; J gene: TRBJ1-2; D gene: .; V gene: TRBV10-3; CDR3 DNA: TGTGCCATCAGGACGATCAGGGATTCCGATGGCTACACCTTC; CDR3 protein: CAIRTIRDSDGYTF